These 20 T cell receptor beta chains were all obtained from the same sample, sequenced in a study of blood T cell repertoires in COVID-19. The assay was immunoSEQ multiplex PCR, and TCRdb's table has in-frame clones only and misses some. This table has approximately 67,000 clones, 70% to 90% appearing once. Input material: peripheral blood. Source of these receptors: a woman at least 80 years old with acute or convalescent COVID-19.

The table lists this clone with a count of one. The CDR3 is CASSSPAQGTEQFF. The CDR3 nucleotides are TGTGCCAGCAGCAGCCCGGCCCAGGGCACGGAGCAGTTCTTC. The V gene is TRBV5-4, the J gene TRBJ2-1; maybe TRBD1 (5 bases). The CDR3 is 14 residues long. Per the germline V gene, CDR1 is SGHNT and CDR2 is YYREEE (reference sequence). The V end lost 4 bases, the J end lost 10 bases, and 18 bases lay between the germline ends.

A single count supports this clone. The rearrangement joins TRBV27 to TRBJ1-1, with 8 bases identical to TRBD1. Germline-derived CDR1 and CDR2 are MNHEY and SMNVEV (reference sequence). Losses at the gene ends were 4 bases for V and 5 bases for J; bases not matched to a gene: 12. CDR3 length: 16 amino acids. This CDR3 reads CASSSQAGTGGTEAFF. In DNA form, the CDR3 reads TGTGCCAGCAGTTCCCAAGCCGGGACAGGAGGTACTGAAGCTTTCTTT.

The chain links TRBV10-3 to TRBJ1-5, with 7 bases fitting TRBD1. After removal of 10 bases from V and 2 bases from J, the junction contained 11 bases not matched to a gene. The CDR3 sequence is 15 residues long. CDR1 is ENHRY and CDR2 is SYGVKD in the germline V gene. The CDR3 region is CATKGARLGNQPQHF. The DNA for the CDR3 is TGTGCCACGAAGGGGGCACGGCTAGGCAATCAGCCCCAGCATTTT.

This clone came up once. The genes are TRBV4-1 and TRBJ2-3; 7 bases align to TRBD2. The V segment lost 0 bases and the J segment 4 bases; nucleotides outside the gene matches: 10. In germline, CDR1 is MGHRA, CDR2 YSYEKL. This CDR3 comprises 17 residues. The CDR3 DNA reads TGCGCCAGCAGCCAAGATGGGGGAGCGGGGTCATCAGATACGCAGTATTTT. This translates into CASSQDGGAGSSDTQYF.

The chain employs TRBV19 and TRBJ1-5; D unclear. The CDR3 extends over 15 amino acids. With 1 base removed from V and 2 bases from J, the gap between germline ends came to 9 bases. CDR1 and CDR2 (germline): LNHDA, SQIVND (reference sequence). CDR3 DNA: TGTGCCAGTAGTATAGTCAGTGTCGGCAATCAGCCCCAGCATTTT. Protein: CASSIVSVGNQPQHF.

The chain joins TRBV2 to TRBJ1-5, with 7 bases matching TRBD1. V lost 8 bases and J lost 9; bases outside the gene matches: 10. Germline V gene data show CDR1 as SNHLY and CDR2 as FYNNEI. The CDR3 totals 13 residues. Here the CDR3 DNA reads TGTGCCAGCGGACAGGAATTTGGTGGGCCCCAGCATTTT. It is translated as CASGQEFGGPQHF.

The rearrangement links TRBV10-2 to TRBJ1-3, with 7 bases aligning to TRBD1. Trimming at V came to 6 bases and at J to 4 bases, leaving 3 bases not matched to a gene. Germline-derived CDR1 and CDR2 are WSHSY and SAAADI. The CDR3 has 13 amino acids. Here the CDR3 reads CASRTGSGNTIYF. CDR3 nucleotides: TGCGCCAGCAGGACAGGGTCAGGAAACACCATATATTTT.

The chain employs TRBV2 and TRBJ2-5, with 7 bases lining up with TRBD2. The CDR3 runs to 14 residues. Germline lookup yields CDR1 SNHLY and CDR2 FYNNEI. Germline trimming cut 6 bases from V and 4 bases from J; bases unmatched to any gene: 8. The CDR3 loop is CASRTGTTTETQYF. CDR3 coding DNA: TGTGCCAGCAGGACCGGGACTACAACAGAGACCCAGTACTTC.

The sample holds one count of this clone. The CDR3 region has the DNA TGTGCCAGCAGCTTGGGGCCCAGGGGTAGTGTCTATGGCTACACCTTC. It codes for CASSLGPRGSVYGYTF. This sequence joins TRBV5-6 and TRBJ1-2; D is perhaps TRBD1 (6 bases). This CDR3 region has 16 residues. V was cut by 0 bases and J by 4 bases, with 16 bases left in between. The germline V gene encodes CDR1 SGHDT and CDR2 YYEEEE.

The chain joins TRBV11-2 to TRBJ2-7, with 9 bases aligning to TRBD1. Germline V gene data show CDR1 as SGHAT and CDR2 as FQNNGV. Trimming at V came to 5 bases and at J to 6 bases, leaving 8 bases not matched to a gene. The CDR3 runs to 14 residues. Written as DNA, the CDR3 is TGTGCCAGCAGCGGGACAGGGAGTTTAGGCGAGCAGTACTTC. Translation gives CASSGTGSLGEQYF.

This clone was seen only once. The chain uses TRBV28 and TRBJ1-2; TRBD1 matches 10 bases. This CDR3 is 16 amino acids long. The trim removed 5 bases at V and 1 base at J, leaving 7 bases unmatched. Germline V gives CDR1 MDHEN, CDR2 SYDVKM. DNA of the CDR3: TGTGCCAGCAGTGGCCGGGACAGGGGACTTAACTATGGCTACACCTTC. Residues: CASSGRDRGLNYGYTF.

The chain links TRBV7-2 to TRBJ2-2, with D possibly TRBD2 on 5 matching bases. The ends were cut back, 5 bases at V and 0 bases at J, with 10 bases in the middle. From germline, CDR1 is SGHTA and CDR2 FQGNSA. The CDR3 contains 15 residues. This CDR3 is CASSASITNTGELFF. CDR3 coding DNA: TGTGCCAGCAGCGCTAGCATAACGAACACCGGGGAGCTGTTTTTT.

The chain recombines TRBV19 with TRBJ1-4; weak D call: TRBD1 (5 bases). Trimming removed 3 bases at V and 4 bases at J, with 9 bases between. Per germline, CDR1 LNHDA and CDR2 SQIVND (reference sequence). CDR3 size: 14 residues. The CDR3 region is CASSIDSFNEKLFF. The CDR3 DNA sequence: TGTGCCAGTAGTATCGACAGCTTTAATGAAAAACTGTTTTTT.

The rearrangement joins TRBV10-3 to TRBJ1-6; 7 nucleotides match TRBD1. With 9 bases clipped from V and 8 bases from J, the junction kept 4 bases outside the gene matches. The CDR3 is 12 amino acids. From germline, CDR1 is ENHRY and CDR2 SYGVKD. This chain's CDR3 is CAIQGTDSPLHF. The CDR3 DNA follows: TGTGCCATACAGGGGACGGATTCACCCCTCCACTTT.

In the case of this clone: One junction end disagrees with the germline gene, perhaps due to a read error. The chain carries TRBV5-1 and TRBJ2-1; TRBD2 agrees at 10 bases. The CDR3 spans 16 residues. Germline lookup yields CDR1 SGHRS and CDR2 YFSETQ. This CDR3 reads CASSQVAGGSHNEQFF. DNA for the CDR3: TGCGCCAGCAGCCAGGTAGCGGGGGGCTCCCACAATGAGCAGTTCTTC.

This chain uses TRBV13 with TRBJ2-1; 7 bases match TRBD2. Germline CDR1 PRHDT, CDR2 FYEKMQ (reference sequence). The CDR3 has 13 amino acids. V shed 6 bases and J 10 bases; nucleotides not matched to a gene: 9. The DNA of the CDR3 is TGTGCCAGCAGATATGGAGCGGGGTTCGAGCAGTTCTTC. Protein product: CASRYGAGFEQFF.

The V and J genes are TRBV7-9 and TRBJ1-5; D unresolved. Trimming stripped 3 bases from V and 0 bases from J, with 6 bases between. Per the germline V gene, CDR1 is SEHNR and CDR2 is FQNEAQ (reference sequence). The CDR3 has 14 amino acids. The CDR3 DNA reads TGTGCCAGCAGCTTTTCAAATAGCAATCAGCCCCAGCATTTT. Its translation: CASSFSNSNQPQHF. The full variable domain, completed using reference TRBV7-9 and TRBJ1-5, is DTGVSQNPRHKITKRGQNVTFRCDPISEHNRLYWYRQTLGQGPEFLTYFQNEAQLEKSRLLSDRFSAERPKGSFSTLEIQRTEQGDSAMYLCASSFSNSNQPQHFGDGTRLSIL.

The chain combines TRBV6-5 with TRBJ1-5; the match to TRBD1 covers 7 bases. Germline V CDR1 and CDR2: MNHEY, SVGAGI. The CDR3 sequence is 15 residues long. V lost 6 bases to trimming and J lost 2 bases; unmatched junction nucleotides: 7. DNA for the CDR3: TGTGCCAGCAGACTGACAGGGTTAGGCAATCAGCCCCAGCATTTT. It codes for CASRLTGLGNQPQHF.

The chain carries TRBV28 and TRBJ1-2, with 8 bases aligning to TRBD1. With 4 bases clipped from V and 8 bases from J, the junction kept 15 bases outside the gene matches. Germline values: CDR1 MDHEN, CDR2 SYDVKM. This CDR3 comprises 16 residues. The CDR3 sequence is CASSYPGQVTWEGYTF. The DNA of the CDR3 is TGTGCCAGCAGTTACCCGGGACAGGTTACTTGGGAGGGCTACACCTTC.

Here the CDR3 reads CASMMGHTSNQPQHF. Here the CDR3 DNA reads TGTGCCAGTATGATGGGACACACTAGCAATCAGCCCCAGCATTTT. The chain recombines TRBV19 with TRBJ1-5; tentatively, D is TRBD1 (6 bases). The CDR3 runs 15 residues. Germline V gene lookup returns CDR1 LNHDA and CDR2 SQIVND (reference sequence). V lost 7 bases and J lost 0, with 13 bases in between.